The 21 T cell receptor beta chains reported below all come from one sample, sequenced in a study of T cell changes during pregnancy in multiple sclerosis. Only in-frame clones appear in the TCRdb table, and some are missing; sequencing was by immunoSEQ multiplex PCR. The data contain under 85,000 clones, 85% to 90% of them singletons. The input for sequencing was peripheral blood, taken after pregnancy. These receptors were obtained from a female donor in good health, enrolled as a control in a pregnancy study.

V is TRBV18 and J is TRBJ1-1; 9 bases map to TRBD1. Germline V gene sequence: CDR1 KGHSH, CDR2 LQKENI. V lost 6 bases and J lost 4; bases outside the gene matches: 9. This CDR3 has 15 amino acids. The CDR3 bases are TGTGCCAGCTCTTTGGACAGGGGTTTCGGCACTGAAGCTTTCTTT. This codes for CASSLDRGFGTEAFF.

V gene TRBV2 combines with J gene TRBJ2-2, with D tentatively TRBD1 (5 bases). The CDR3 length is 12 residues. CDR1 is SNHLY and CDR2 is FYNNEI in the germline V gene. V dropped 7 bases and J dropped 6 bases, with 9 bases sitting between them. The CDR3 protein is CASTRAAGELFF. The DNA for the CDR3 is TGTGCCAGCACCAGGGCGGCCGGGGAGCTGTTTTTT. Full variable domain (missing parts from reference TRBV2 and TRBJ2-2): EPEVTQTPSHQVTQMGQEVILRCVPISNHLYFYWYRQILGQKVEFLVSFYNNEISEKSEIFDDQFSVERPDGSNFTLKIRSTKLEDSAMYFCASTRAAGELFFGEGSRLTVL.

The chain employs TRBV27 and TRBJ2-3; TRBD2 aligns across 7 bases. The junction had 11 bases not matched to a gene; V was cut back by 0 bases and J by 5 bases. CDR3 length equals 17 residues. Germline CDR1 reads MNHEY; CDR2 reads SMNVEV (reference sequence). The CDR3 is CASSLSPRGGRRDTQYF. The CDR3 region has the DNA TGTGCCAGCAGTTTATCGCCTCGGGGAGGGCGCAGAGATACGCAGTATTTT.

The chain carries TRBV18 and TRBJ2-7, with TRBD1 identical over 11 bases. J gave up 2 bases and V 3 bases, and 6 bases lay outside the gene matches. CDR1 and CDR2 (germline): KGHSH, LQKENI. This CDR3 spans 16 amino acids. CDR3 bases: TGTGCCAGCTCACCTCTTCCGGGACAGGGGGCCTACGAGCAGTACTTC. Translated: CASSPLPGQGAYEQYF.

This clone was detected only once. This chain uses TRBV2 with TRBJ2-5; D is possibly TRBD2 (5 bases). V lost 3 bases and J 7 bases, leaving 12 bases between the germline ends. Germline CDR1 is SNHLY and CDR2 is FYNNEI. The CDR3 runs to 13 residues. CDR3 in amino acids: CASSDLGGGTQYF. The CDR3 DNA reads as TGTGCCAGCAGTGATCTGGGCGGAGGGACCCAGTACTTC.

The chain employs TRBV6-6 and TRBJ1-2, with D perhaps matching TRBD1 (5 bases). Per the germline V gene, CDR1 is MNHNY and CDR2 is SVGAGI (reference sequence). Trimming pared 2 bases from V and 7 bases from J, leaving 11 bases between. The CDR3 covers 13 residues. The CDR3 DNA follows: TGTGCCAGCAGTTACGGGGCGCCCCTTGGCTACACCTTC. Amino acid sequence: CASSYGAPLGYTF.

The chain joins TRBV4-3 to TRBJ2-1, with 9 bases lining up with TRBD2. The CDR3 length is 18 residues. Germline V gives CDR1 LGHNA, CDR2 YSLEER. Trimming took 0 bases from V and 1 from J; bases not matched to a gene: 7. DNA for the CDR3: TGCGCCAGCAGCCAAGAACCAGCGGGGGGCCTATCCTACAATGAGCAGTTCTTC. This encodes CASSQEPAGGLSYNEQFF.

The gene calls are TRBV6-5 and TRBJ2-5, with D perhaps matching TRBD1 (6 bases). V lost 2 bases to trimming and J lost 3 bases, with 13 bases between them. The germline CDR1 and CDR2 sequences are MNHEY and SVGAGI. The CDR3 is 15 amino acids. CDR3 sequence (DNA): TGTGCCAGCAGTTACACCGGGACACTTAAAGAGACCCAGTACTTC. It is translated as CASSYTGTLKETQYF.

This sequence joins TRBV7-2 and TRBJ2-5; TRBD1 agrees at 9 bases. The germline V gene has CDR1 SGHTA and CDR2 FQGNSA. CDR3 size: 14 residues. Unmatched junction bases numbered 1, after V lost 1 base and J lost 4 bases. Written as DNA, the CDR3 is TGTGCCAGCAGCTTAGGGACAGGGGTAGAGACCCAGTACTTC. This translates into CASSLGTGVETQYF.

This clone was seen a single time. V gene TRBV19 combines with J gene TRBJ1-5; D is possibly TRBD1 (5 bases). The germline V and J ends were trimmed by 4 bases and 9 bases, with 16 bases remaining between them. The CDR3 sequence is 14 residues long. Germline V gene data show CDR1 as LNHDA and CDR2 as SQIVND (reference sequence). The CDR3 nucleotides read TGTGCCAGTAGTAAAGACAGTTCCTTTTTGCCCCAGCATTTT. It translates to CASSKDSSFLPQHF.

This chain joins TRBV6-5 and TRBJ1-4; D uncertain. CDR3 length: 16 amino acids. The ends were cut back, 0 bases at V and 7 bases at J, with 15 bases in the middle. The V gene's germline CDR1 is MNHEY and CDR2 SVGAGI. The DNA of the CDR3 is TGTGCCAGCAGTTACTCGACCGCCACGTGGAGTGAAAAACTGTTTTTT. Encoded protein: CASSYSTATWSEKLFF.

Here the CDR3 DNA reads TGCGCCAGCAAGTTTTTCGGAGTAGAAACCGGGGAGCTGTTTTTT. Amino acids: CASKFFGVETGELFF. The gene calls are TRBV5-1 and TRBJ2-2; D call uncertain. The CDR3 is 15 residues long. Germline CDR1 SGHRS, CDR2 YFSETQ. Trimming cost V 6 bases and J 5 bases, with 17 bases left between them.

This clone was seen a handful of times. The rearrangement joins TRBV10-3 to TRBJ2-1, with D perhaps TRBD2 (6 bases). From germline, CDR1 is ENHRY and CDR2 SYGVKD. This CDR3 contains 12 residues. Trimming took 9 bases from V and 6 from J, leaving 12 bases between them. This CDR3 reads CAIRDSRNEQFF. The DNA of the CDR3 is TGTGCCATACGGGACTCCCGCAATGAGCAGTTCTTC.

The CDR3 is CASAEVFTDTQYF. CDR3 bases: TGTGCCAGCGCCGAGGTCTTCACAGATACGCAGTATTTT. V gene TRBV7-2 combines with J gene TRBJ2-3; D is unclear. Trimming took off 8 bases at V and 2 bases at J, with 11 bases between the two ends. The CDR3 totals 13 residues. The germline CDR1 and CDR2 sequences are SGHTA and FQGNSA. Based on the CDR3 plus reference TRBV7-2 and TRBJ2-3, the full variable domain is GAGVSQSPSNKVTEKGKDVELRCDPISGHTALYWYRQSLGQGLEFLIYFQGNSAPDKSGLPSDRFSAERTGGSVSTLTIQRTQQEDSAVYLCASAEVFTDTQYFGPGTRLTVL.

The chain carries TRBV19 and TRBJ1-1, with TRBD1 matching over 7 bases. The CDR3 consists of 15 residues. Germline CDR1 and CDR2: LNHDA and SQIVND (reference sequence). Trimming at V came to 4 bases and at J to 0 bases, leaving 5 bases not matched to a gene. Here the CDR3 reads CASSRQGRMNTEAFF. CDR3 DNA sequence: TGTGCCAGTAGTAGACAGGGCAGGATGAACACTGAAGCTTTCTTT.

The genes are TRBV6-1 and TRBJ1-4; a possible D gene is TRBD1 (6 bases). V was clipped by 2 bases and J by 3 bases, with 13 bases between them. Germline CDR1 is MNHNS and CDR2 is SASEGT. This CDR3 comprises 16 residues. The CDR3 reads CASSERVAGANEKLFF. CDR3 bases: TGTGCCAGCAGTGAAAGGGTGGCAGGGGCTAATGAAAAACTGTTTTTT.

The J gene is TRBJ2-5, the V gene TRBV10-3, with 7 bases lining up with TRBD2. V dropped 6 bases and J dropped 5; count of bases not matched to a gene: 0. Germline loops: CDR1 ENHRY, CDR2 SYGVKD. This CDR3 spans 11 amino acids. The CDR3 DNA reads as TGTGCCATCAGCGGGGGGGAGACCCAGTACTTC. Translated: CAISGGETQYF.

The CDR3 nucleotides read TGTGCCAGCCACATGTCGGACAGGACCTATGGCTACACCTTC. This encodes CASHMSDRTYGYTF. This chain joins TRBV5-6 and TRBJ1-2; TRBD1 matches 7 bases. The CDR3 consists of 14 residues. The ends lost 7 bases at V and 4 bases at J; junction bases unmatched: 10. CDR1 SGHDT and CDR2 YYEEEE come from the germline V gene.

This clone was seen once. The chain joins TRBV25-1 to TRBJ1-2; D might be TRBD1 (6 bases). The CDR3 totals 13 residues. V was clipped by 3 bases and J by 7 bases, with 12 bases between them. Germline V gene lookup returns CDR1 MGHDK and CDR2 SYGVNS. DNA of the CDR3: TGTGCCAGCAGTGAGCAGGGGCGCGCTGGCTACACCTTC. Amino acids: CASSEQGRAGYTF.

The rearrangement links TRBV9 to TRBJ2-3; 14 bases map to TRBD2. CDR1 and CDR2 from the germline V gene are SGDLS and YYNGEE. J lost 5 bases, V lost 2 bases, and 16 bases had no gene match. The CDR3 has 20 amino acids. CDR3 coding DNA: TGTGCCAGCAGCGTGAGCCTATCGGGACTAGCGGGAGTCGGGGGAGATACGCAGTATTTT. Amino acid sequence: CASSVSLSGLAGVGGDTQYF.

This chain joins TRBV7-9 and TRBJ1-2; D remains ambiguous. This CDR3 has 13 residues. Germline CDR1 reads SEHNR; CDR2 reads FQNEAQ (reference sequence). V lost 5 bases, J lost 4 bases, and 11 bases lay in between. The CDR3 is CASSPDTRYGYTF. CDR3 DNA sequence: TGTGCCAGCAGCCCCGACACCCGCTATGGCTACACCTTC.